Listed below are T cell receptor beta chains from one sample, sequenced in a study of blood T cell repertoires in COVID-19. TCRdb's copy holds only in-frame clones and misses some; the assay was immunoSEQ multiplex PCR. Here the sample spans around 54,000 clones, about nine tenths being singletons. What was sequenced was peripheral blood. The receptors derive from a middle-aged woman with active COVID-19. Both conserved end residues are part of each CDR3. D genes are given only for firm matches. Clone size, where shown, is once, few, many, or a class for clones that have expanded.

J,D,size,V,CDR3,DNA
TRBJ1-1,.,.,TRBV7-2,CASSLEQKNTEAFF,TGTGCCAGCAGCTTAGAACAGAAGAACACTGAAGCTTTCTTT
TRBJ1-4,.,.,TRBV5-1,CASSLTGGKEKLFF,TGCGCCAGCAGCTTGACGGGGGGTAAAGAAAAACTGTTTTTT
TRBJ2-7,TRBD1,.,TRBV7-8,CASSKGRTGGTSYEQYF,TGTGCCAGCAGCAAAGGGCGGACAGGGGGGACCTCCTACGAGCAGTACTTC
TRBJ1-5,.,.,TRBV18,CASSPEQGNNQPQHF,TGTGCCAGCTCACCAGAACAGGGAAACAATCAGCCCCAGCATTTT
TRBJ2-7,TRBD2,.,TRBV5-4,CASSRLGRGASYEQYF,TGTGCCAGCAGCCGACTTGGGCGGGGGGCCTCCTACGAGCAGTACTTC
TRBJ1-2,.,.,TRBV6-5,CASSYSAVNYGYTF,TGTGCCAGCAGTTACTCGGCCGTTAACTATGGCTACACCTTC
TRBJ2-2,.,.,TRBV21-1,CASSSFRGAYTGELFF,TGTGCCAGCAGCAGCTTCCGGGGGGCTTACACCGGGGAGCTGTTTTTT
TRBJ1-4,.,.,TRBV21-1,CASSKASRGEKLFF,TGTGCCAGCAGCAAAGCATCAAGAGGTGAAAAACTGTTTTTT
TRBJ2-2,.,.,TRBV12-3/TRBV12-4,CASSKDGEELFF,TGTGCCAGCAGCAAAGATGGAGAGGAGCTGTTTTTT
TRBJ1-4,.,.,TRBV2,CASIPGSSNEKLFF,TGTGCCAGTATTCCGGGATCAAGTAATGAAAAACTGTTTTTT
TRBJ1-5,.,.,TRBV15,CATSSPDRIYQPQHF,TGTGCCACCAGCAGCCCTGACAGGATTTATCAGCCCCAGCATTTT
TRBJ2-2,.,.,TRBV9,CASSPQGTGELFF,TGTGCCAGCAGCCCTCAGGGGACCGGGGAGCTGTTTTTT
TRBJ2-2,.,.,TRBV6-5,CASSRGSGELFF,TGTGCCAGCAGTAGGGGATCCGGGGAGCTGTTTTTT
TRBJ1-5,TRBD1,.,TRBV11-2,CASSPRDRGSQPQHF,TGTGCCAGCAGCCCACGGGACAGGGGAAGTCAGCCCCAGCATTTT
TRBJ2-1,TRBD1,.,TRBV7-2,CASSPDRDRREQFF,TGTGCCAGCAGCCCTGACAGGGACCGTAGGGAGCAGTTCTTC
TRBJ2-5,.,few,TRBV18,CASSPSYQETQYF,TGTGCCAGCTCACCGTCTTATCAGGAGACCCAGTACTTC
TRBJ1-3,.,.,TRBV5-6,CASRIGGSGNTIYF,TGTGCCAGCAGAATTGGGGGCTCCGGAAACACCATATATTTT
TRBJ2-1,TRBD2,.,TRBV7-2,CASSLHSGPGGEQFF,TGTGCCAGCAGCCTACATAGCGGGCCGGGCGGTGAGCAGTTCTTC
TRBJ1-6,.,.,TRBV27,CASSSLAADNSPLHF,TGTGCCAGCAGTAGCCTCGCGGCCGATAATTCACCCCTCCACTTT
TRBJ2-1,TRBD1,.,TRBV7-9,CASSPNRGSNNEQFF,TGTGCCAGCAGCCCTAACAGGGGGTCCAACAATGAGCAGTTCTTC
TRBJ2-7,.,once,TRBV18,CASSPPHRATYEQYF,TGTGCCAGCTCACCACCGCACAGGGCTACCTACGAGCAGTACTTC
TRBJ1-2,TRBD1,.,TRBV30,CAWSVLTGDANYGYTF,TGTGCCTGGAGTGTACTGACAGGGGATGCTAACTATGGCTACACCTTC
TRBJ2-2,.,once,TRBV18,CASSPLVSGSNTGELFF,TGTGCCAGCTCACCGCTCGTAAGCGGATCAAACACCGGGGAGCTGTTTTTT
TRBJ2-3,TRBD2,.,TRBV11-2,CASSLVVAGGLTDTQYF,TGTGCCAGCAGCTTAGTAGTAGCGGGGGGACTCACAGATACGCAGTATTTT
TRBJ1-1,TRBD1,.,TRBV5-6,CASSDPGQDTEAFF,TGTGCCAGCAGCGATCCGGGACAGGACACTGAAGCTTTCTTT
TRBJ1-1,.,.,TRBV18,CASSPSGDTYTEAFF,TGTGCCAGCTCACCATCAGGGGATACTTACACTGAAGCTTTCTTT
TRBJ1-1,.,.,TRBV5-4,CASSALRTNTEAFF,TGTGCCAGCAGCGCCCTCCGGACAAACACTGAAGCTTTCTTT
TRBJ1-1,.,.,TRBV11-3,CASSPGHDEAFF,TGTGCCAGCAGCCCGGGACATGACGAAGCTTTCTTT
TRBJ1-5,.,.,TRBV27,CASSSGGQGNQPQHF,TGTGCCAGCAGTTCGGGGGGGCAGGGCAATCAGCCCCAGCATTTT
TRBJ1-2,TRBD1,.,TRBV7-2,CASRPGGQAYGYTF,TGTGCCAGCAGGCCAGGGGGACAGGCCTATGGCTACACCTTC